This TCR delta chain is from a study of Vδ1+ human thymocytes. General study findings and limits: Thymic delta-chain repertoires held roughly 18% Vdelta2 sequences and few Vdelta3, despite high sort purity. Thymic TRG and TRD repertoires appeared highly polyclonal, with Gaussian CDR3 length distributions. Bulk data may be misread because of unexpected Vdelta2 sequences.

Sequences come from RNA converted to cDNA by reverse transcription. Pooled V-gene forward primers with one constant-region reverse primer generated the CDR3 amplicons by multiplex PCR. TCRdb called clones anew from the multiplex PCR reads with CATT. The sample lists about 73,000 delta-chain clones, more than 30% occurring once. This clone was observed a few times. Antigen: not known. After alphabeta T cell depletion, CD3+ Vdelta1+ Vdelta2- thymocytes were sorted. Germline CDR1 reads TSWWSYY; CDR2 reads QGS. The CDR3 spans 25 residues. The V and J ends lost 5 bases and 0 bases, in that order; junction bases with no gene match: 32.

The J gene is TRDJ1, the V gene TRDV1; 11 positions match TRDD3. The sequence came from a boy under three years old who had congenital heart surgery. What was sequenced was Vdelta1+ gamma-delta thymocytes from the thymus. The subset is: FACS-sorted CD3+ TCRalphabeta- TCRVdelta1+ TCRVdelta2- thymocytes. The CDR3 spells CALGCRGLPTALLGDILLYTDKLIF. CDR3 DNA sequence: TGTGCTCTTGGGTGTCGGGGACTTCCTACCGCTTTACTGGGGGATATACTACTTTACACCGATAAACTCATCTTT.